Listed here are 30 T cell receptor beta chains from one sample, sequenced in a study of Ad26.COV2.S vaccination and SARS-CoV-2 variants. The treatment denotes: approximately 18 received Ad26.COV2.S at low or high dose, single or two shots; roughly five received placebo; per-sample allocation not given. Sampling was performed 63 days after the first vaccine or placebo injection. Here immunoSEQ multiplex PCR was the method, and the copy in TCRdb shows in-frame clones only, minus some. The data show 200,000 to 300,000 clones, around nine tenths seen once. This specimen consisted of peripheral blood, obtained in a trial of Ad26.COV2.S vaccine versus placebo. The source of these receptors is a person aged 18-60 years who received the Ad26.COV2.S COVID-19 vaccine or a placebo.

This chain connects TRBV6-5 to TRBJ2-5, with 9 bases identical to TRBD2. V shed 8 bases and J 0 bases; nucleotides not matched to a gene: 1. The CDR3 contains 13 residues. Per germline, CDR1 MNHEY and CDR2 SVGAGI. The CDR3 sequence is CASLAGNQETQYF. The CDR3 DNA reads TGTGCCAGCCTAGCGGGAAACCAAGAGACCCAGTACTTC.

In regard to this clone: This same CDR3 is encoded by further DNA sequences in the sample. This chain connects TRBV7-2 to TRBJ1-1; D possibly corresponds to TRBD1 (5 bases). This CDR3 contains 13 residues. Germline assignment: CDR1 SGHTA and CDR2 FQGNSA. The V gene lost 4 bases and the J gene lost 1 base, with 7 bases spanning the gap. The CDR3 loop is CASSSQGNTEAFF. The CDR3 bases are TGTGCCAGCAGCTCCCAGGGGAACACTGAAGCTTTCTTT.

Judged by abundance, this clone is medium-sized. The CDR3 loop reads CSVLITDGGTQYF. DNA for the CDR3: TGCAGCGTTTTAATCACGGACGGAGGGACCCAGTACTTC. The chain carries TRBV29-1 and TRBJ2-5, with D perhaps matching TRBD2 (5 bases). V shed 5 bases and J shed 7 bases, with 17 bases lying between them. The CDR3 runs to 13 residues. The germline V gene encodes CDR1 SQVTM and CDR2 ANQGSEA.

DNA for the CDR3: TGTGCCAGCAGCGTAGCGGGGGAAAAACTGTTTTTT. Its protein is CASSVAGEKLFF. This rearrangement joins TRBV9 to TRBJ1-4; D is unclear. The CDR3 loop spans 12 amino acids. CDR1 is SGDLS and CDR2 is YYNGEE in the germline V gene. Trimming removed 0 bases from V and 8 bases from J, with 5 bases in between. Full variable domain (rest looked up from reference TRBV9 and TRBJ1-4): DSGVTQTPKHLITATGQRVTLRCSPRSGDLSVYWYQQSLDQGLQFLIQYYNGEERAKGNILERFSAQQFPDLHSELNLSSLELGDSALYFCASSVAGEKLFFGSGTQLSVL.

The chain couples TRBV30 to TRBJ2-7, with 7 bases that match TRBD2. V lost 2 bases to trimming and J lost 4 bases; unmatched junction nucleotides: 8. The germline CDR1 and CDR2 sequences are GTSNPN and SVGIG (reference sequence). The CDR3 is made up of 14 amino acids. The CDR3 DNA sequence: TGTGCCTGGAGTCGGAAGCGGGGTGGGTACGAGCAGTACTTC. Translating gives CAWSRKRGGYEQYF.

The V gene is TRBV19, the J gene TRBJ2-1, with 7 bases matching TRBD1. The trim removed 5 bases at V and 8 bases at J, leaving 6 bases unmatched. This CDR3 is 13 amino acids long. The germline CDR1 and CDR2 sequences are LNHDA and SQIVND (reference sequence). The CDR3: CASSSGQRDEQFF. The CDR3 region has the DNA TGTGCCAGTAGTTCGGGACAGCGCGATGAGCAGTTCTTC.

Only one count was recorded for this clone. The gene calls are TRBV6-5 and TRBJ1-2; D remains ambiguous. V lost 1 base and J lost 8, with 8 bases in between. This CDR3 has 12 residues. CDR1 MNHEY and CDR2 SVGAGI come from the germline V gene. CDR3 nucleotide sequence: TGTGCCAGCAGTTACTACGGGGTCGGCTACACCTTC. This codes for CASSYYGVGYTF.

The genes are TRBV7-3 and TRBJ2-4; 7 bases align to TRBD1. Germline trimming cut 1 base from V and 0 bases from J; bases unmatched to any gene: 9. The CDR3 is 18 amino acids. CDR1 and CDR2 from the germline V gene are SGHTA and FQGTGA. Here the CDR3 reads CASSLSGEGGPAKNIQYF. For the CDR3, the DNA is TGTGCCAGCAGCTTAAGTGGGGAAGGGGGCCCAGCCAAAAACATTCAGTACTTC.

In this sample, this clone turned up once. The CDR3 bases are TGTGCCAGCAGCTCCGGACTAGCGGCGGCCGGGGAGCTGTTTTTT. Translation: CASSSGLAAAGELFF. The rearrangement joins TRBV7-3 to TRBJ2-2; 10 bases map to TRBD2. Per germline, CDR1 SGHTA and CDR2 FQGTGA. The CDR3 runs to 15 residues. V was clipped by 4 bases and J by 6 bases; unmatched bases: 5.

The chain employs TRBV21-1 and TRBJ2-5; the D call TRBD2 from the table was never checked on the DNA. TRBV21-1 is assigned pseudogene status. This CDR3 spans 16 amino acids. The CDR3 DNA reads as TGTGCCAGCAGCCCAGCGGGGGGTCTGACCGAAGAGACCCAGTACTTC. It translates to CASSPAGGLTEETQYF.

The chain carries TRBV5-1 and TRBJ1-3; weak D call: TRBD1 (5 bases). This CDR3 has 16 amino acids. Trimming pared 0 bases from V and 3 bases from J, leaving 13 bases between. The germline CDR1 and CDR2 sequences are SGHRS and YFSETQ. CDR3 region: CASSLAGGRYGNTIYF. The CDR3 region has the DNA TGCGCCAGCAGCTTGGCCGGGGGACGGTATGGAAACACCATATATTTT. Drawing the rest from reference TRBV5-1 and TRBJ1-3, the complete variable domain is KAGVTQTPRYLIKTRGQQVTLSCSPISGHRSVSWYQQTPGQGLQFLFEYFSETQRNKGNFPGRFSGRQFSNSRSEMNVSTLELGDSALYLCASSLAGGRYGNTIYFGEGSWLTVV.

The rearrangement uses TRBV2 and TRBJ2-7, with D perhaps matching TRBD1 (5 bases). Germline CDR1 is SNHLY and CDR2 is FYNNEI. This CDR3 spans 14 amino acids. V was shortened by 0 bases and J by 3 bases, with 9 bases between the two germline ends. The CDR3 here is CASSEAIDSYEQYF. CDR3 DNA sequence: TGTGCCAGCAGTGAAGCCATAGACAGCTACGAGCAGTACTTC.

The chain carries TRBV5-1 and TRBJ2-1; 14 bases are shared with TRBD2. The trim removed 2 bases at V and 4 bases at J, leaving 14 bases unmatched. Looked up from germline, CDR1 is SGHRS and CDR2 is YFSETQ. The CDR3 totals 20 residues. CDR3 nucleotide sequence: TGCGCCAGCAGCTTCGGGACTAGCGGGAGAATTTTAAATGGGTACAATGAGCAGTTCTTC. Protein sequence: CASSFGTSGRILNGYNEQFF.

The gene calls are TRBV11-2 and TRBJ2-1; 11 bases fit TRBD2. The V gene's germline CDR1 is SGHAT and CDR2 FQNNGV. This CDR3 has 15 amino acids. V trimming: 3 bases; J trimming: 9 bases; junction bases outside the gene matches: 7. This CDR3 reads CASSFLSGGAGEQFF. The CDR3 DNA is TGTGCCAGCAGCTTCCTTAGCGGGGGGGCCGGTGAGCAGTTCTTC. Full variable domain (missing parts from reference TRBV11-2 and TRBJ2-1): EAGVAQSPRYKIIEKRQSVAFWCNPISGHATLYWYQQILGQGPKLLIQFQNNGVVDDSQLPKDRFSAERLKGVDSTLKIQPAKLEDSAVYLCASSFLSGGAGEQFFGPGTRLTVL.

The sample holds many counts of this clone. The chain carries TRBV3-1 (or the pseudogene TRBV3-2) and TRBJ2-7; TRBD2 matches at 10 bases. CDR1 and CDR2 (germline): LGHDT, YNNKEL (reference sequence). This CDR3 spans 15 amino acids. The V segment lost 2 bases and the J segment 2 bases; nucleotides outside the gene matches: 3. Written as DNA, the CDR3 is TGTGCCAGCAGCCAACTAGCGGGAGCTGCCTACGAGCAGTACTTC. The encoded protein is CASSQLAGAAYEQYF.

V gene TRBV4-3 combines with J gene TRBJ2-7; D unresolved. Germline assignment: CDR1 LGHNA and CDR2 YSLEER. The germline V and J ends were trimmed by 1 base and 1 base, with 17 bases remaining between them. CDR3 length: 17 residues. Here the CDR3 DNA reads TGCGCCAGCAGCCAAGGAGAGAGCCGGTATGGATCCTACGAGCAGTACTTC. It translates to CASSQGESRYGSYEQYF.

The chain links TRBV28 to TRBJ2-7; TRBD2 is a possible D gene (6 bases). In germline, CDR1 is MDHEN, CDR2 SYDVKM. The ends were cut back, 5 bases at V and 2 bases at J, with 10 bases in the middle. The CDR3 sequence is 13 residues long. The CDR3 protein is CASSGPGAYEQYF. CDR3 coding DNA: TGTGCCAGCAGTGGTCCGGGGGCCTACGAGCAGTACTTC.

The V and J genes are TRBV6-5 and TRBJ2-7; possible D gene TRBD2, 6 bases. The germline CDR1 and CDR2 sequences are MNHEY and SVGAGI. V was clipped by 6 bases and J by 7 bases, with 16 bases between them. The CDR3 loop spans 13 amino acids. The CDR3 DNA reads TGTGCCAGCAGCCGGGGAGGAGCTCGTGAGCAGTACTTC. Translating gives CASSRGGAREQYF.

The chain combines TRBV11-1 with TRBJ2-5; the D gene could be TRBD1 or TRBD2 (5 bases each). The CDR3 is 12 amino acids. The germline V gene has CDR1 SGHAT and CDR2 FQDESV (reference sequence). V was clipped by 5 bases and J by 5 bases, with 9 bases between them. The CDR3 sequence is CASSVGTETQYF. CDR3 nucleotide sequence: TGTGCCAGCAGCGTAGGGACGGAGACCCAGTACTTC. Combining the CDR3 with reference TRBV11-1 and TRBJ2-5 gives the whole variable domain EAEVAQSPRYKITEKSQAVAFWCDPISGHATLYWYRQILGQGPELLVQFQDESVVDDSQLPKDRFSAERLKGVDSTLKIQPAELGDSAMYLCASSVGTETQYFGPGTRLLVL.

V is TRBV6-5 and J is TRBJ2-6; a possible D gene is TRBD1 (6 bases). CDR3 size: 15 residues. V lost 4 bases and J lost 4, with 11 bases in between. Germline V gene lookup returns CDR1 MNHEY and CDR2 SVGAGI. CDR3 bases: TGTGCCAGCAGTTTAACAGGGTCGGGGGCCAACGTCCTGACTTTC. Amino acid sequence: CASSLTGSGANVLTF.

The chain links TRBV28 to TRBJ2-1; 8 positions agree with TRBD2. Germline CDR1 and CDR2: MDHEN and SYDVKM. V was pared by 1 base and J by 7 bases, with 9 bases of the junction left unmatched. The CDR3 covers 16 residues. The CDR3 nucleotides read TGTGCCAGCAGTTTATATCCGGGAGGGCTTGCAAATGAGCAGTTCTTC. Its translation: CASSLYPGGLANEQFF.

The rearrangement uses TRBV19 and TRBJ2-2; 10 nucleotides match TRBD1. The junction had 10 bases not matched to a gene; V was cut back by 0 bases and J by 3 bases. There are 19 residues in the CDR3. In germline, CDR1 is LNHDA, CDR2 SQIVND (reference sequence). The CDR3 sequence is CASSIEIRTGGLDTGELFF. Written as DNA, the CDR3 is TGTGCCAGTAGTATAGAGATTAGGACAGGGGGACTTGACACCGGGGAGCTGTTTTTT.

The chain is built from TRBV9 and TRBJ2-1, with TRBD2 identical over 8 bases. Per the germline V gene, CDR1 is SGDLS and CDR2 is YYNGEE. The CDR3 is made up of 15 amino acids. V shed 0 bases, J shed 9 bases, and the junction held 8 bases outside the gene matches. CDR3 in amino acids: CASSVGGAGVREQFF. For the CDR3, the DNA is TGTGCCAGCAGCGTAGGGGGAGCGGGAGTCCGTGAGCAGTTCTTC. The full variable domain, its missing parts supplied by reference TRBV9 and TRBJ2-1, is DSGVTQTPKHLITATGQRVTLRCSPRSGDLSVYWYQQSLDQGLQFLIQYYNGEERAKGNILERFSAQQFPDLHSELNLSSLELGDSALYFCASSVGGAGVREQFFGPGTRLTVL.

V is TRBV12-5 and J is TRBJ1-6; 9 positions agree with TRBD1. The CDR3 covers 16 residues. Germline V gives CDR1 LGHNT, CDR2 FRNRAP. The ends lost 7 bases at V and 2 bases at J; junction bases unmatched: 6. The CDR3 region is CASALTGGTYNSPLHF. CDR3 DNA sequence: TGTGCTAGTGCCCTGACAGGGGGGACCTATAATTCACCCCTCCACTTT.

The gene calls are TRBV19 and TRBJ2-7; TRBD1 aligns across 8 bases. Looked up from germline, CDR1 is LNHDA and CDR2 is SQIVND (reference sequence). With V trimmed by 7 bases and J by 3 bases, 5 bases remained unmatched. The CDR3 has 13 amino acids. In nucleotides, the CDR3 is TGTGCCAGTACAAGAGGACAGGGCTACGAGCAGTACTTC. This encodes CASTRGQGYEQYF.

This clone appeared once. The chain has TRBV7-9 and TRBJ1-2; no definite D call. V shed 1 base and J shed 5 bases, with 14 bases lying between them. Germline CDR1 is SEHNR and CDR2 is FQNEAQ (reference sequence). The CDR3 length is 15 residues. The CDR3 region is CASSLDIEAIYGYTF. Here the CDR3 DNA reads TGTGCCAGCAGCTTAGATATTGAGGCGATATATGGCTACACCTTC. Using reference TRBV7-9 and TRBJ1-2 for the parts outside the CDR3, the full variable domain is DTGVSQNPRHKITKRGQNVTFRCDPISEHNRLYWYRQTLGQGPEFLTYFQNEAQLEKSRLLSDRFSAERPKGSFSTLEIQRTEQGDSAMYLCASSLDIEAIYGYTFGSGTRLTVV.

The genes are TRBV27 and TRBJ2-3; D gene unclear. Germline lookup yields CDR1 MNHEY and CDR2 SMNVEV (reference sequence). Trimming cost V 4 bases and J 0 bases, with 11 bases left between them. The CDR3 length is 15 residues. This CDR3 reads CASSYSQTSTDTQYF. The CDR3 DNA reads as TGTGCCAGCAGTTACAGCCAGACTAGCACAGATACGCAGTATTTT.

This clone appeared a single time. V is TRBV28 and J is TRBJ1-2; D is unresolved. CDR1 and CDR2 (germline): MDHEN, SYDVKM. The CDR3 contains 13 residues. V lost 5 bases, J lost 0 bases, and 7 bases lay in between. The CDR3 nucleotides read TGTGCCAGCAGTACCCCTCCTAACTATGGCTACACCTTC. Its protein is CASSTPPNYGYTF.

The chain carries TRBV3-1 (or the pseudogene TRBV3-2) and TRBJ2-5, with TRBD1 matching over 8 bases. Per the germline V gene, CDR1 is LGHDT and CDR2 is YNNKEL (reference sequence). The CDR3 covers 15 residues. V lost 4 bases and J lost 0; bases outside the gene matches: 4. CDR3 in amino acids: CASSLRTGNQETQYF. The CDR3 DNA is TGTGCCAGCAGCCTGAGGACAGGGAACCAAGAGACCCAGTACTTC.

The rearrangement joins TRBV19 to TRBJ2-7, with 7 bases lining up with TRBD1. The CDR3 is 14 residues long. Germline CDR1 and CDR2: LNHDA and SQIVND (reference sequence). Losses at the gene ends were 7 bases for V and 4 bases for J; bases not matched to a gene: 10. The CDR3 loop is CASKRQGADYEQYF. The CDR3 DNA reads as TGTGCCAGTAAACGACAGGGAGCGGATTACGAGCAGTACTTC.